This T cell receptor beta chain derives from a study of blood T cell repertoires in COVID-19. Study-wide context: Nucleic acid was either cDNA or gDNA, and it came from T cells, B-cell-depleted T cells, or PBMCs.

Trimming removed 1 base from V and 4 bases from J, with 14 bases in between. The CDR3 is made up of 16 amino acids. In germline, CDR1 is SGHTA, CDR2 FQGNSA. Per the study methods: Nucleated cell counts were estimated from reference gene primer amplification. The table came from immunoSEQ multiplex PCR; TCRdb's copy has only in-frame clones and leaves some out. The DNA gave D and trimming, while V, J and clone size come from that table. Found here are 80,000 to 100,000 clones, roughly 86% of them singletons; the top ten hold just under 20%. V gene TRBV7-2 combines with J gene TRBJ2-1; TRBD1 is a possible D gene (5 bases). The sequencing sample was made of peripheral blood. The receptor's source is a human donor in a cohort sampled during active COVID-19. The CDR3 is CASSLVGAVSYNEQFF. In nucleotides, the CDR3 is TGTGCCAGCAGCTTAGTAGGGGCAGTATCTTACAATGAGCAGTTCTTC.